This is a list of T cell receptor beta chains from one sample in a study of T cell clonotyping in hematopoietic cell transplantation. Sequencing was performed with immunoSEQ multiplex PCR; in TCRdb, only in-frame clones are kept and a portion is missing. The sample consists of 7,000 or so clones, almost 90% of them appearing once. Sample: peripheral blood mononuclear cells, taken before stem cell transplant. These receptors were collected from a man aged 30 to 39 with acute myeloid leukemia. Some clones in this sample may be carry-over from other donors' samples. CDR3s include the opening cysteine and the closing phenylalanine or tryptophan. A D gene is named only where the DNA matches it firmly.

CDR3: CASSQDSNLGGNQPQHF
DNA: TGTGCCAGCAGCCAAGATAGTAATTTGGGCGGCAATCAGCCCCAGCATTTT
V: TRBV4-2
J: TRBJ1-5
D: NA

CDR3: CASSAGTGGLGQPQHF
DNA: TGTGCCAGCAGCGCGGGGACAGGGGGCTTAGGTCAGCCCCAGCATTTT
V: TRBV2
J: TRBJ1-5
D: TRBD1

CDR3: CASSTSSNQVYEQYF
DNA: TGTGCCAGTAGTACCTCTAGCAATCAAGTCTACGAGCAGTACTTC
V: TRBV19
J: TRBJ2-7
D: NA

CDR3: CATLSPGPNTEAFF
DNA: TGTGCCACTCTCTCTCCAGGACCGAACACTGAAGCTTTCTTT
V: TRBV6-1
J: TRBJ1-1
D: NA

CDR3: CASRGSSNQPQHF
DNA: TGTGCCAGTAGGGGGTCTAGCAATCAGCCCCAGCATTTT
V: TRBV19
J: TRBJ1-5
D: NA

CDR3: CASSVGASGSYEQYF
DNA: TGTGCCAGCAGCGTCGGGGCTAGCGGGAGTTACGAGCAGTACTTC
V: TRBV9
J: TRBJ2-7
D: TRBD2

CDR3: CASSVTPTKSSYNEQFF
DNA: TGTGCCAGCAGCGTAACACCGACAAAAAGCTCCTACAATGAGCAGTTCTTC
V: TRBV9
J: TRBJ2-1
D: NA

CDR3: CASSSPSGSIYEQYF
DNA: TGTGCCAGCAGCTCACCTAGCGGGAGTATCTACGAGCAGTACTTC
V: TRBV5-4
J: TRBJ2-7
D: TRBD2

CDR3: CASSSRDRASYEQYF
DNA: TGTGCCAGCAGTAGCCGGGACAGGGCTTCCTACGAGCAGTACTTC
V: TRBV28
J: TRBJ2-7
D: TRBD1

CDR3: CASRGERRGTEAFF
DNA: TGTGCCAGCAGGGGGGAACGGAGGGGCACTGAAGCTTTCTTT
V: TRBV2
J: TRBJ1-1
D: NA

CDR3: CASSHGGWTGGRYEQYF
DNA: TGTGCCAGCAGCCACGGGGGTTGGACGGGAGGCCGCTACGAGCAGTACTTC
V: TRBV5-4
J: TRBJ2-7
D: TRBD2

CDR3: CASSPGQGAWGYTF
DNA: TGTGCCAGCAGCCCCGGACAGGGGGCTTGGGGCTACACCTTC
V: TRBV5-4
J: TRBJ1-2
D: TRBD1

CDR3: CASRTGTATYEQYF
DNA: TGTGCCAGCAGAACCGGGACGGCTACCTACGAGCAGTACTTC
V: TRBV7-8
J: TRBJ2-7
D: NA

CDR3: CASSLQQSSYNEQFF
DNA: TGTGCCAGCAGCTTACAACAGAGCTCCTACAATGAGCAGTTCTTC
V: TRBV7-3
J: TRBJ2-1
D: NA

CDR3: CASSPRGGTEAFF
DNA: TGTGCCAGCTCACCACGGGGGGGCACTGAAGCTTTCTTT
V: TRBV18
J: TRBJ1-1
D: NA

CDR3: CASSQAAHGEQYF
DNA: TGTGCCAGCAGCCAAGCAGCCCACGGCGAGCAGTACTTC
V: TRBV4-2
J: TRBJ2-7
D: NA

CDR3: CASSQAPYQPQHF
DNA: TGCGCCAGCAGCCAAGCCCCTTATCAGCCCCAGCATTTT
V: TRBV4-1
J: TRBJ1-5
D: NA

CDR3: CASRGTLRDPVDTQYF
DNA: TGTGCCAGCAGGGGGACCCTGAGGGACCCGGTAGATACGCAGTATTTT
V: TRBV28
J: TRBJ2-3
D: NA

CDR3: CASSWGDTQYF
DNA: TGTGCCAGCAGTTGGGGAGATACGCAGTATTTT
V: TRBV28
J: TRBJ2-3
D: NA